The 3 T cell receptor beta chains below were found in one sample sequenced in a study of blood T cells in healthy people across ages. A J-beta primer mix and a sample-barcoded 5' primer were used in a second PCR of roughly 7 to 12 cycles. MiXCR was run by TCRdb on the 5' RACE reads, yielding one entry per CDR3 protein. In the table there are around 750,000 distinct CDR3 sequences, around half of which are singletons. Sequences were obtained from blood. Receptors originate from a man older than 75 in good health.

This clonotype was counted a few times. The chain links TRBV4-2 to TRBJ2-1; 11 bases match TRBD2. Looked up from germline, CDR1 is LGHNA and CDR2 is YNFKEQ. This CDR3 is 15 amino acids long. The trim removed 1 base at V and 6 bases at J, leaving 2 bases unmatched. CDR3 sequence: CASSQGLAGPNEQFF. DNA of the CDR3: TGTGCCAGCAGCCAAGGACTAGCGGGACCCAATGAGCAGTTCTTC.

Notes on this clonotype: With a much larger clone just one base away, this may be a read error. The CDR3 DNA sequence: TGCAGCGTTGAGATGGGACTAGCGGGATTTTACAATGAGCAGTACTTC. This gives the protein CSVEMGLAGFYNEQYF. The chain is built from TRBV29-1 and TRBJ2-7, with 13 positions matching TRBD2. Germline V lookup: CDR1 SQVTM, CDR2 ANQGSEA. This CDR3 spans 16 amino acids. V was pared by 3 bases and J by 7 bases, with 12 bases of the junction left unmatched.

The chain carries TRBV20-1 and TRBJ2-7; D not certain. The J call may be in error: the DNA end matches TRBJ2-5 better. Germline V CDR1 and CDR2: DFQATT, SNEGSKA (reference sequence). The CDR3 sequence is 12 residues long. The DNA for the CDR3 is TGCAGTGTTAGTTTTAGAGGAGAGACCCAGTACTTC. It translates to CSVSFRGETQYF.